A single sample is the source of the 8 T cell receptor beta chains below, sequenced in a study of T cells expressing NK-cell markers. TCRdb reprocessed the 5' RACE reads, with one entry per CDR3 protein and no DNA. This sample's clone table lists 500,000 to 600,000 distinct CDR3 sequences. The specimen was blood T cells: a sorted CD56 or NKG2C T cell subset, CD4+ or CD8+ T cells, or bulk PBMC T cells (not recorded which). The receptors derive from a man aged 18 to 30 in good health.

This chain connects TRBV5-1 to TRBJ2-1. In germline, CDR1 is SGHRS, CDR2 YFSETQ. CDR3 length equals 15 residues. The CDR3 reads CASSWLKGGYNEQFF.

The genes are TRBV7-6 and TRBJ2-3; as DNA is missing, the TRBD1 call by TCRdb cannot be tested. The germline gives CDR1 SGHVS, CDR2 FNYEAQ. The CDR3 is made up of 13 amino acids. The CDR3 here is CASSFGGANTQYF.

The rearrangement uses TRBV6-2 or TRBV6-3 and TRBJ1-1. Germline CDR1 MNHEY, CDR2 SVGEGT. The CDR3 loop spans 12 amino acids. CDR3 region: CASTSYSPEAFF.

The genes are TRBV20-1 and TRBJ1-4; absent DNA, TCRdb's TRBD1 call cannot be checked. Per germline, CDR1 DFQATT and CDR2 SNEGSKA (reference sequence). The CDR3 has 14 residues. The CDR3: CSARDLGAREKLFF.

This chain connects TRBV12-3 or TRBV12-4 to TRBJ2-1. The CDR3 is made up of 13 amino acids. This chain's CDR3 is CASSGSSYNEQFF.

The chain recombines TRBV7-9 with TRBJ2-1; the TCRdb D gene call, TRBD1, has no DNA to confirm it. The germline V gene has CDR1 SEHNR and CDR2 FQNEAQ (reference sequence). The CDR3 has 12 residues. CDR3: CASSLGTVYQFF.

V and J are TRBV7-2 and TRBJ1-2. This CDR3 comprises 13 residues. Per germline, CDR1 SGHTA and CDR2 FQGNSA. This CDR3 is CASSQWINYGYTF.

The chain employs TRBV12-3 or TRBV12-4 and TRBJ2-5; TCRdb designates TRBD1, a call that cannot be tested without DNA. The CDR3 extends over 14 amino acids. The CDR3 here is CASSFRDRQETQYF.